This T cell receptor beta chain appears in the sequencing data of a study of a mutant IDH1 vaccine in newly diagnosed glioma. Study-level background: Standard pretreatment was either radiotherapy, temozolomide, or, for most, radiochemotherapy with temozolomide.

The protocol was immunoSEQ multiplex PCR, while the TCRdb copy is restricted to in-frame clones and leaves out a portion. Of about 33,000 clones listed, approximately 86% are singletons. Germline V gene data show CDR1 as MNHEY and CDR2 as SMNVEV (reference sequence). Trimming removed 5 bases from V and 4 bases from J; junction bases left unmatched: 9. The CDR3 sequence is 17 residues long. Study conclusions and caveats: No link was apparently found between pseudoprogression and changes in top peripheral T cell clonotypes.

Time point described: baseline, week 1 (first vaccination visit). Documented treatment: pre-vaccination baseline after standard-of-care therapy. Regarding this clone: The antigen remains unidentified.

The chain links TRBV27 to TRBJ2-1, with TRBD2 matching 12 bases. The sample consisted of PBMCs, taken from a glioma patient treated with radiotherapy, temozolomide or both. This TCR came from a woman in her 40s with glioma. The CDR3 nucleotides are TGTGCCAGCAGTGTCTCTAGCGGGAGGGCCGATTACAATGAGCAGTTCTTC. The encoded protein is CASSVSSGRADYNEQFF.